Sequencing of this TCR beta chain was carried out in a study of T cell repertoires in cytomegalovirus infection. Study-wide context: Matching HLA type and CMV infection were both indicated by public TCR beta signatures. Study-wide results and caveats: HLA-C-restricted TCR beta clonotypes specific for CMV led the ex vivo response.

The CDR3 extends over 14 amino acids. V was clipped by 2 bases and J by 6 bases, with 10 bases between them. TCRdb processed the reads anew with MiXCR; each CDR3 protein has one entry. The sample holds about 490,000 distinct CDR3 sequences; more than 15% are singletons and the top ten take 20% to 30%. This clonotype was counted only a few times. Its antigen is not known. Sequencing was done on a sample of CD8+ T cells from PBMCs. This chain links TRBV12-3 or TRBV12-4 with TRBJ1-4, with D unresolved. This TCR came from a human donor in good health (CMV status not recorded). Some clones in this sample may be carry-over from other donors' samples. The CDR3 protein is CASSLLGVDEKLFF. The CDR3 DNA reads as TGTGCCAGCAGTTTATTGGGAGTAGATGAAAAACTGTTTTTT.